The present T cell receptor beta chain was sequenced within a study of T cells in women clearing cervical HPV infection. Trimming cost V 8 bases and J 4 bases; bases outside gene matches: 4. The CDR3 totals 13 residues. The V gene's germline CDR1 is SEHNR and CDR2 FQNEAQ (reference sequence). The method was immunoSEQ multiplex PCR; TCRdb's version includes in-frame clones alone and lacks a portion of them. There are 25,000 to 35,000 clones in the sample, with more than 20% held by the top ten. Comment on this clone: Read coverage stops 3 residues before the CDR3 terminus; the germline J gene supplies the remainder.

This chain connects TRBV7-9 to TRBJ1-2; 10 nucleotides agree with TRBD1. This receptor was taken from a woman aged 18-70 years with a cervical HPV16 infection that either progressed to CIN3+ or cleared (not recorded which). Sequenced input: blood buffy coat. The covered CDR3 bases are TGTGCCAGCGGACAGGGGGGGGCCTATGGC. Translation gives CASGQGGAYG. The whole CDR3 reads CASGQGGAYGYTF.